This T cell receptor beta chain was recovered during a study of response to subunit inactivated influenza vaccine. Germline V CDR1 and CDR2: SGHRS, YFSETQ. The CDR3 totals 14 residues. V lost 0 bases, J lost 5 bases, and 12 bases lay in between. TCRdb ran MiXCR on the RT-PCR reads and lists one entry per CDR3 protein. The sample has around 200,000 distinct CDR3 sequences; around 14% are singletons. This clonotype was detected only a few times. The sample consisted of CD8+ T cells sorted from PBMCs, taken around 5 days after vaccination. The chain joins TRBV5-1 to TRBJ2-7; D is possibly TRBD2 (6 bases). The TCR originated in a man aged 50 to 59 who received an inactivated influenza vaccine. This chain's CDR3 is CASSLVPAGHEQYF. The CDR3, as DNA: TGCGCCAGCAGCTTGGTACCAGCGGGCCACGAGCAGTACTTC.